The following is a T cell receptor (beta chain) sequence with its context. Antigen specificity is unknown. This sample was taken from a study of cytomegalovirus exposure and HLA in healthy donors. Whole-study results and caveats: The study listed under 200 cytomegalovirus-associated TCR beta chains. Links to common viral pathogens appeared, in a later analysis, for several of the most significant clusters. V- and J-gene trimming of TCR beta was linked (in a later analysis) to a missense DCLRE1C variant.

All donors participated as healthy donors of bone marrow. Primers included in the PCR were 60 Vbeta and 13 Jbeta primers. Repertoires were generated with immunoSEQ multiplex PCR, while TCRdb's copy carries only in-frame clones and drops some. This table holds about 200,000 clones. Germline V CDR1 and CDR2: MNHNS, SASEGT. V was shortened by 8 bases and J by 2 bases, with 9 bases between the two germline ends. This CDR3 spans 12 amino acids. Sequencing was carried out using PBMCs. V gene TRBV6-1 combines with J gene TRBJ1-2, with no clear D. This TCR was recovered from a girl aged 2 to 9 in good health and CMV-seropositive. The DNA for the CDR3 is TGTGCCAGCGATGGCGGCAACTATGGCTACACCTTC. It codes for CASDGGNYGYTF.